Each of the 6 T cell receptor beta chains below was sequenced from the same sample in a study of naive and memory T cell subsets. Ligated cDNA underwent four rounds of PCR with nested alpha and beta constant region primers and SP2. TCRdb reanalysed the 5' RACE reads using MiXCR and keeps one entry per CDR3 protein. This table has roughly 30,000 distinct CDR3 sequences, around 15% appearing once. The library had UMIs added by 3' ligation of an oligonucleotide to TCR cDNA. Every receptor here comes from a female donor in good health.

By its share, this clonotype is medium-sized. V is TRBV11-2 and J is TRBJ2-5; D might be TRBD2 (7 bases). CDR1 is SGHAT and CDR2 is FQNNGV in the germline V gene. The V gene lost 5 bases and the J gene lost 4 bases, with 14 bases spanning the gap. The CDR3 loop spans 14 amino acids. The CDR3 loop reads CASSHSGGRETQYF. The CDR3 nucleotides are TGTGCCAGCAGCCACTCGGGGGGCCGAGAGACCCAGTACTTC.

This clonotype was observed a few times. The chain combines TRBV12-5 with TRBJ1-2; 7 bases line up with TRBD1. CDR3 length: 15 amino acids. Germline loops: CDR1 LGHNT, CDR2 FRNRAP. J was trimmed by 2 bases and V by 6 bases; bases with no gene match: 9. The DNA of the CDR3 is TGTGCTAGTGGCCCAGGGGGGAAGGAGAACTATGGCTACACCTTC. Encoded protein: CASGPGGKENYGYTF.

In this sample, this clonotype turned up many times. V usage is TRBV20-1 and J usage is TRBJ1-4; TRBD1 might be the D (6 bases). The CDR3 spans 16 residues. Trimming stripped 0 bases from V and 8 bases from J, with 19 bases between. Germline loops: CDR1 DFQATT, CDR2 SNEGSKA (reference sequence). Written as DNA, the CDR3 is TGCAGTGCTAGAGATCCGGGGGGCGCGGTAAAGGAAAAACTGTTTTTT. It translates to CSARDPGGAVKEKLFF.

Ten or more counts support this clonotype. This chain connects TRBV29-1 to TRBJ1-4; D not resolved. V lost 5 bases and J lost 0, with 7 bases in between. The CDR3 sequence is 13 residues long. Germline CDR1 is SQVTM and CDR2 is ANQGSEA. In nucleotides, the CDR3 is TGCAGCGTTCAGGCGTCAACTAATGAAAAACTGTTTTTT. It specifies CSVQASTNEKLFF.

This clonotype was observed at least ten times. V gene TRBV9 combines with J gene TRBJ2-1, with D possibly being TRBD2 (7 bases). The V gene lost 1 base and the J gene lost 4 bases, with 15 bases spanning the gap. The germline V gene encodes CDR1 SGDLS and CDR2 YYNGEE. CDR3 length: 16 residues. The CDR3 reads CASSVRDGGQYNEQFF. As DNA, the CDR3 is TGTGCCAGCAGCGTACGGGACGGGGGGCAGTACAATGAGCAGTTCTTC.

There are many counts of this clonotype. The chain joins TRBV20-1 to TRBJ2-7; TRBD2 is a possible D gene (7 bases). Deletions cut 4 bases from V and 3 bases from J, with 19 bases between. The CDR3 length is 15 residues. Germline CDR1 is DFQATT and CDR2 is SNEGSKA (reference sequence). As DNA, the CDR3 is TGCAGTGCTAACCCCAGGGAGGGGGAGTTCTACGAGCAGTACTTC. It is translated as CSANPREGEFYEQYF.